One and the same sample provided the 15 T cell receptor beta chains below, sequenced in a study of T cell responses to AZD1222 COVID-19 vaccine. Produced via immunoSEQ multiplex PCR; TCRdb's table is partial and in-frame only. Among 140,000 to 150,000 clones listed, about 87% were seen once. Source: peripheral blood, taken on day 0 of AZD1222 vaccination. The receptors shown here come from an adult in good health.

V is TRBV5-1 and J is TRBJ2-2; TRBD2 might be the D (5 bases). The V gene lost 0 bases and the J gene lost 1 base, with 10 bases spanning the gap. CDR3 length: 16 amino acids. Germline V gene data show CDR1 as SGHRS and CDR2 as YFSETQ. The CDR3 DNA follows: TGCGCCAGCAGCTTGGCCGCGGGCTGGAACACCGGGGAGCTGTTTTTT. Translated, it gives CASSLAAGWNTGELFF.

V is TRBV19 and J is TRBJ1-3; D unclear. Germline assignment: CDR1 LNHDA and CDR2 SQIVND (reference sequence). Trimming shortened V by 6 bases and J by 0 bases, and 12 bases separated the two germline ends. The CDR3 has 15 amino acids. In DNA form, the CDR3 reads TGTGCCAGTAGCTCCCCGGCCTCCTCTGGAAACACCATATATTTT. Translating gives CASSSPASSGNTIYF.

This sequence joins TRBV4-2 and TRBJ1-6, with D possibly matching TRBD1 (6 bases). The CDR3 totals 15 residues. CDR1 and CDR2 (germline): LGHNA, YNFKEQ. V dropped 5 bases and J dropped 9 bases, with 17 bases sitting between them. This CDR3 is CASSGRRGALSPLHF. The CDR3 DNA reads TGTGCCAGCAGCGGCCGGCGGGGGGCGCTTTCACCCCTCCACTTT.

The J gene is TRBJ1-2, the V gene TRBV19, with D unresolved. Trimming stripped 6 bases from V and 4 bases from J, with 9 bases between. Germline CDR1 and CDR2: LNHDA and SQIVND (reference sequence). The length of the CDR3 is 12 residues. This CDR3 is CASRVDSYGYTF. The CDR3 region has the DNA TGTGCCAGTAGGGTCGATTCCTATGGCTACACCTTC.

The rearrangement links TRBV6-5 to TRBJ2-7; TRBD2 matches 10 bases. Germline CDR1 and CDR2: MNHEY and SVGAGI. CDR3 length: 16 residues. The ends lost 4 bases at V and 5 bases at J; junction bases unmatched: 11. The CDR3 protein is CASSSLLSGGANEQYF. In DNA form, the CDR3 reads TGTGCCAGCAGTTCCCTCTTAAGCGGGGGGGCCAACGAGCAGTACTTC.

The chain has TRBV4-2 and TRBJ2-5; D gene uncertain. This CDR3 region has 15 residues. Germline V gene data show CDR1 as LGHNA and CDR2 as YNFKEQ. The V end was cut by 0 bases, the J end by 2 bases, with 10 bases between. CDR3 sequence: CASSQDLSRQETQYF. The CDR3 DNA follows: TGTGCCAGCAGCCAAGATCTCTCCAGACAAGAGACCCAGTACTTC.

The chain employs TRBV23-1 and TRBJ1-1; D might be TRBD1 (6 bases). TRBV23-1 is an ORF, with its function uncertain. This CDR3 is 16 amino acids long. Between the trimmed V and J ends, which lost 4 bases and 7 bases, there was a span of 22 bases. In nucleotides, the CDR3 is TGCGCCAGCAGTCCACCCCGGGGGGGGCGGTCGGGTGAAGCTTTCTTT. Protein product: CASSPPRGGRSGEAFF.

This chain links TRBV6-5 with TRBJ2-7; 7 bases agree with TRBD1. CDR3 length: 13 residues. Looked up from germline, CDR1 is MNHEY and CDR2 is SVGAGI. Germline trimming cut 7 bases from V and 3 bases from J; bases unmatched to any gene: 6. The CDR3 sequence is CASTGDSHYEQYF. CDR3 DNA: TGTGCCAGCACAGGGGACAGTCACTACGAGCAGTACTTC.

The gene calls are TRBV5-4 and TRBJ2-3, with D tentatively TRBD1 (6 bases). The CDR3 sequence is 15 residues long. Germline lookup yields CDR1 SGHNT and CDR2 YYREEE (reference sequence). V was clipped by 4 bases and J by 6 bases, with 18 bases between them. For the CDR3, the DNA is TGTGCCAGCAGCCAGGGACCACCCAGGGGTGATACGCAGTATTTT. As protein: CASSQGPPRGDTQYF. Looking up the rest from reference TRBV5-4 and TRBJ2-3 gives the full variable domain: ETGVTQSPTHLIKTRGQQVTLRCSSQSGHNTVSWYQQALGQGPQFIFQYYREEENGRGNFPPRFSGLQFPNYSSELNVNALELDDSALYLCASSQGPPRGDTQYFGPGTRLTVL.

The genes are TRBV5-4 and TRBJ1-1, with 8 bases that match TRBD1. The J segment lost 1 base and the V segment lost 4 bases, leaving 6 bases of the junction unmatched. CDR1 and CDR2 (germline): SGHNT, YYREEE (reference sequence). CDR3 length equals 15 residues. CDR3 sequence reads: CASSRGDRTNTEAFF. CDR3 nucleotide sequence: TGTGCCAGCAGCCGTGGGGACAGGACGAACACTGAAGCTTTCTTT.

The chain couples TRBV7-9 to TRBJ1-3, with D perhaps TRBD1 (5 bases). The CDR3 has 14 amino acids. Trimming removed 5 bases at V and 2 bases at J, with 10 bases between. Germline V CDR1 and CDR2: SEHNR, FQNEAQ (reference sequence). CDR3 bases: TGTGCCAGCAGCGGGGGGGAGACTGGAAACACCATATATTTT. Translating it yields CASSGGETGNTIYF.

The rearrangement uses TRBV28 and TRBJ1-5, with unresolved D. The CDR3 covers 15 residues. The V and J ends lost 4 bases and 4 bases respectively, with 14 bases between them. The germline V gene encodes CDR1 MDHEN and CDR2 SYDVKM. The CDR3 protein is CASSYLQRANQPQHF. The CDR3 region has the DNA TGTGCCAGCAGTTACTTACAGAGAGCAAATCAGCCCCAGCATTTT.

This clone has just one count. V usage is TRBV4-3 and J usage is TRBJ1-2; 8 positions agree with TRBD1. This CDR3 spans 15 amino acids. With 2 bases clipped from V and 2 bases from J, the junction kept 4 bases outside the gene matches. Germline assignment: CDR1 LGHNA and CDR2 YSLEER. CDR3 sequence reads: CASSQSWTGNYGYTF. CDR3 in DNA: TGCGCCAGCAGCCAATCGTGGACAGGGAACTATGGCTACACCTTC.

The J gene is TRBJ1-1, the V gene TRBV9; TRBD1 might be the D (5 bases). The CDR3 length is 15 residues. V was cut by 2 bases and J by 0 bases, with 11 bases left in between. Per the germline V gene, CDR1 is SGDLS and CDR2 is YYNGEE. CDR3 amino acids: CASSVAQDMNTEAFF. The CDR3 bases are TGTGCCAGCAGCGTGGCACAGGACATGAACACTGAAGCTTTCTTT.

This rearrangement joins TRBV11-3 to TRBJ2-7, with D unclear. The CDR3 has 13 amino acids. Germline CDR1 reads SGHNT; CDR2 reads YENEEA. Trimming took off 2 bases at V and 0 bases at J, with 5 bases between the two ends. CDR3 in DNA: TGTGCCAGCAGCTTAATCGACTCCTACGAGCAGTACTTC. The encoded protein is CASSLIDSYEQYF.